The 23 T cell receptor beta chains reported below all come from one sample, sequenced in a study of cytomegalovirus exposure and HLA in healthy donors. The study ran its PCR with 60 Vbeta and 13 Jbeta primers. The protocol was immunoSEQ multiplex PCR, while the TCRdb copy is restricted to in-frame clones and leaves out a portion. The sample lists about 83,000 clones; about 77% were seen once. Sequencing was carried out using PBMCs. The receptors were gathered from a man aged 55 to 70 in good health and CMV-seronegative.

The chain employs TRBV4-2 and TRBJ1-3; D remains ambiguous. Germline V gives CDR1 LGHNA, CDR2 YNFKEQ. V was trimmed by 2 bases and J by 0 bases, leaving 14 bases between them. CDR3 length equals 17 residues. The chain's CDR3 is CASSQKLDDYSGNTIYF. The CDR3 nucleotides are TGTGCCAGCAGCCAAAAACTGGATGACTACTCTGGAAACACCATATATTTT.

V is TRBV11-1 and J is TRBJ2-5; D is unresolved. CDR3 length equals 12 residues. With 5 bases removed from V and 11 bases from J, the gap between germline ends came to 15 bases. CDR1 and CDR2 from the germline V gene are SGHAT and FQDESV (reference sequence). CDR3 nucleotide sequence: TGTGCCAGCAGCCTCGGGTCGGGTGAGCAGTACTTC. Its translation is CASSLGSGEQYF.

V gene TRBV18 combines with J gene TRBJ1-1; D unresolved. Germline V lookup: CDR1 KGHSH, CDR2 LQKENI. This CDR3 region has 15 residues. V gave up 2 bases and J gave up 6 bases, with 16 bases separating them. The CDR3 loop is CASSPGLRVLSEAFF. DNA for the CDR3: TGTGCCAGCTCACCAGGGCTGAGGGTATTGTCTGAAGCTTTCTTT.

CDR3 sequence reads: CARENDSLYEQYF. The CDR3 nucleotides are TGTGCTAGAGAGAACGACTCTCTCTACGAGCAGTACTTC. The chain couples TRBV12-5 to TRBJ2-7; D gene unclear. The CDR3 consists of 13 residues. The ends were cut back, 9 bases at V and 3 bases at J, with 15 bases in the middle. Germline CDR1 LGHNT, CDR2 FRNRAP.

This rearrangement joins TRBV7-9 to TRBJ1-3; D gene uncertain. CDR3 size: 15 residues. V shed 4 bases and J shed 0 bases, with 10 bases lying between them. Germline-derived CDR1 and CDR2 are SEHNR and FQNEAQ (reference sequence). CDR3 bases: TGTGCCAGCAGCTGGGCCCGAAGCTCTGGAAACACCATATATTTT. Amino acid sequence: CASSWARSSGNTIYF.

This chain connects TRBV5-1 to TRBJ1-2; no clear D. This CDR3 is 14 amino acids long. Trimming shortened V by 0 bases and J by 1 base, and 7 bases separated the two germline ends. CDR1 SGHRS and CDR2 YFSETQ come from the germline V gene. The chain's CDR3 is CASSLDRHNYGYTF. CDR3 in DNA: TGCGCCAGCAGCTTGGACCGACATAACTATGGCTACACCTTC.

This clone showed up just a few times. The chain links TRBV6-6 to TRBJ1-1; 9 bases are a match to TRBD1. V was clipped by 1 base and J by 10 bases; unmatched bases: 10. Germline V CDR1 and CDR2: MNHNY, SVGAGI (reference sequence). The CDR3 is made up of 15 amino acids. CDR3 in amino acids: CASSYWRQGDWAAFF. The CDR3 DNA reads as TGTGCCAGCAGTTACTGGCGACAGGGGGACTGGGCAGCTTTCTTT.

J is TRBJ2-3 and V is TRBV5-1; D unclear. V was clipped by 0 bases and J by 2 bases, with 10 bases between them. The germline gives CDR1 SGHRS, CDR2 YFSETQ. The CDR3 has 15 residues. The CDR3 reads CASSLVGPDTDTQYF. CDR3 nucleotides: TGCGCCAGCAGCTTGGTTGGGCCGGACACAGATACGCAGTATTTT. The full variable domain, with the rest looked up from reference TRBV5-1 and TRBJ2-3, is KAGVTQTPRYLIKTRGQQVTLSCSPISGHRSVSWYQQTPGQGLQFLFEYFSETQRNKGNFPGRFSGRQFSNSRSEMNVSTLELGDSALYLCASSLVGPDTDTQYFGPGTRLTVL.

CDR3 region: CAWSVQGDRSQPQHF. In nucleotides, the CDR3 is TGTGCCTGGAGTGTACAAGGGGACAGGTCACAGCCCCAGCATTTT. The genes are TRBV30 and TRBJ1-5, with TRBD1 matching over 8 bases. Trimming cost V 0 bases and J 7 bases; bases outside gene matches: 8. Germline CDR1 GTSNPN, CDR2 SVGIG (reference sequence). This CDR3 spans 15 amino acids.

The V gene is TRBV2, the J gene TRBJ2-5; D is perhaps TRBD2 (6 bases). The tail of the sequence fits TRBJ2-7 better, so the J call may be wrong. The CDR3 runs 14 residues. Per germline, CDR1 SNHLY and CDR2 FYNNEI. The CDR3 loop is CASSKDGSSYEQYF. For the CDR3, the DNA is TGTGCCAGCAGTAAGGACGGGAGCTCCTACGAGCAGTACTTC.

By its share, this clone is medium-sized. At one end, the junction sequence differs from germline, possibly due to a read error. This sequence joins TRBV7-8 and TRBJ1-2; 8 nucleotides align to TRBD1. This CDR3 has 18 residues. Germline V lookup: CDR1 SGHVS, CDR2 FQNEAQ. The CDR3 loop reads CASTLTGLGTGGIEGYTF. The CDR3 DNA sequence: TGTGCCAGCACCTTAACGGGCCTGGGAACAGGGGGAATAGAAGGCTACACCTTC.

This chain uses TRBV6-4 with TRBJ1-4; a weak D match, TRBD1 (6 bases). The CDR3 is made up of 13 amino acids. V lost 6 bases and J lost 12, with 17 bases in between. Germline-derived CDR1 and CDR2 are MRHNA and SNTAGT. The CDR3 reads CASRREGDGELFF. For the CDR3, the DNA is TGTGCCAGCAGGAGGGAGGGGGACGGGGAACTGTTTTTT.

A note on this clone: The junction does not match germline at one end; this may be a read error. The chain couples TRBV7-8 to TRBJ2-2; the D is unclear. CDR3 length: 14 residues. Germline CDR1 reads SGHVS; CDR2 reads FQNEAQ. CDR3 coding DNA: TGTGCCAGCAACTTAGGTTCAAACACCGGGGAGCTGTTTTTT. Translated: CASNLGSNTGELFF. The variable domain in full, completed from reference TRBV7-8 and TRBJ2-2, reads GAGVSQSPRYKVAKRGQDVALRCDPISGHVSLFWYQQALGQGPEFLTYFQNEAQLDKSGLPSDRFFAERPEGSVSTLKIQRTQQEDSAVYLCASNLGSNTGELFFGEGSRLTVL.

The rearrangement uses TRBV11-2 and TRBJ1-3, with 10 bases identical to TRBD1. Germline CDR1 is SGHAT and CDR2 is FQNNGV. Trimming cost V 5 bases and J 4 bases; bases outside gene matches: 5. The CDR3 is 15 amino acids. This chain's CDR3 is CASSRDRGQGNTIYF. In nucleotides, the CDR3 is TGTGCCAGCAGCCGCGACAGGGGGCAAGGAAACACCATATATTTT.

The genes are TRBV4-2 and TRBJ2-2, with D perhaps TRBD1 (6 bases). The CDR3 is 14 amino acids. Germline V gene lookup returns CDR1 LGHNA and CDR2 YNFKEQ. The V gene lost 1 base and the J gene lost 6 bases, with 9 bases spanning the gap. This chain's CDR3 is CASSQGTDSGELFF. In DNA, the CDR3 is TGTGCCAGCAGCCAAGGGACAGATTCCGGGGAGCTGTTTTTT.

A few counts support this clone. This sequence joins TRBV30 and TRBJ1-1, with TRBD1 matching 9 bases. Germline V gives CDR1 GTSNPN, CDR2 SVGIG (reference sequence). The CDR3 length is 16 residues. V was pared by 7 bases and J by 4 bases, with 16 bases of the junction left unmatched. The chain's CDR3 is CASRPVTGGFSTEAFF. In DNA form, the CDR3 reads TGTGCCTCCCGCCCCGTGACAGGGGGATTTAGCACTGAAGCTTTCTTT. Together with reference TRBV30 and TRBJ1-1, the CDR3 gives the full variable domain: SQTIHQWPATLVQPVGSPLSLECTVEGTSNPNLYWYRQAAGRGLQLLFYSVGIGQISSEVPQNLSASRPQDRQFILSSKKLLLSDSGFYLCASRPVTGGFSTEAFFGQGTRLTVV.

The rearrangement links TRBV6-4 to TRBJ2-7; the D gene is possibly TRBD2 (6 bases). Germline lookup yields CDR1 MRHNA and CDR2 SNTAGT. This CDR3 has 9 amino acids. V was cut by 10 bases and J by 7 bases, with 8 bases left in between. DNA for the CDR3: TGTGCCACGCTAGCGGAGCAGTACTTC. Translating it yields CATLAEQYF.

CDR3 coding DNA: TGTGCCAGTAGTATAGATGACGGCGCAGGGAGGTCTGGCTACACCTTC. This translates into CASSIDDGAGRSGYTF. The rearrangement links TRBV19 to TRBJ1-2; weak D call: TRBD1 (5 bases). This CDR3 comprises 16 residues. Germline V CDR1 and CDR2: LNHDA, SQIVND (reference sequence). Trimming cost V 0 bases and J 7 bases, with 18 bases left between them.

CDR3 nucleotides: TGTGCCAGCAGCCCCAGCGGGGCCTCCTACGAGCAGTACTTC. This encodes CASSPSGASYEQYF. V gene TRBV7-2 combines with J gene TRBJ2-7; TRBD2 matches at 7 bases. The CDR3 loop spans 14 amino acids. Germline CDR1 SGHTA, CDR2 FQGNSA. The V gene end was trimmed by 5 bases and the J gene end by 0 bases; junction bases not matched to a gene: 4. The full variable domain, its missing parts supplied by reference TRBV7-2 and TRBJ2-7, is GAGVSQSPSNKVTEKGKDVELRCDPISGHTALYWYRQSLGQGLEFLIYFQGNSAPDKSGLPSDRFSAERTGGSVSTLTIQRTQQEDSAVYLCASSPSGASYEQYFGPGTRLTVT.

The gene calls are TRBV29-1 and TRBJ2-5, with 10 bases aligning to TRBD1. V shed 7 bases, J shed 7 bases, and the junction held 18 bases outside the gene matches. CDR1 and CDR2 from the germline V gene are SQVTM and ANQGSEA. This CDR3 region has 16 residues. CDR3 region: CSGADRGPVRYGTQYF. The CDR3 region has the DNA TGCAGCGGCGCCGACAGGGGGCCCGTAAGATACGGGACCCAGTACTTC.

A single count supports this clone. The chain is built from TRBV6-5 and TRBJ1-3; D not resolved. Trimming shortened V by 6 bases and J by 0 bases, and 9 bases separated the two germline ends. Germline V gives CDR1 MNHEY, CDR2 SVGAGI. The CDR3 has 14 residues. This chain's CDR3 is CASRALLSGNTIYF. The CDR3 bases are TGTGCCAGCAGGGCACTACTCTCTGGAAACACCATATATTTT.

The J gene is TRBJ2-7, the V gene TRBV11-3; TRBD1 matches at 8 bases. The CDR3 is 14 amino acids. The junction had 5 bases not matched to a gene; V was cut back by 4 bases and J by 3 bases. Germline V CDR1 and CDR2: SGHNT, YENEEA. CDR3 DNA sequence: TGTGCCAGCAGCTCGGACAGGGACAACTACGAGCAGTACTTC. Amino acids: CASSSDRDNYEQYF.

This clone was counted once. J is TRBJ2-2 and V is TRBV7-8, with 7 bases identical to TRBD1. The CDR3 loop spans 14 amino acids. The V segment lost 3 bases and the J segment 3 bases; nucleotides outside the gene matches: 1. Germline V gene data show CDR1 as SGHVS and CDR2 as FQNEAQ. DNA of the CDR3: TGTGCCAGCAGCTTCACAGGGGACACCGGGGAGCTGTTTTTT. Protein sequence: CASSFTGDTGELFF.